This T cell receptor beta chain comes out of a study of identical twins. This CDR3 has 20 amino acids. The J segment lost 0 bases and the V segment lost 2 bases, leaving 14 bases of the junction unmatched. Germline V lookup: CDR1 PRHDT, CDR2 FYEKMQ (reference sequence). A universal primer site came from template switching; cDNA carried unique molecular identifiers. TCRdb re-derived calls from the 5' RACE reads in MiXCR, one entry per CDR3 protein. The sample gives around 480,000 distinct CDR3 sequences, 12% to 15% of which show up once; around 0.57% is in the top ten. In this sample, this clonotype turned up a few times. This sample was shared with a second study, whose subject was yellow fever vaccine responses in identical twins.

Specimen: CD4+ T cells sorted from blood. The sequence was obtained from a woman between 18 and 29 years old in good health. V and J are TRBV13 and TRBJ2-1; 9 positions agree with TRBD2. The CDR3 here is CASSLNQGSGRLSSYNEQFF. The CDR3 DNA is TGTGCCAGCAGCTTAAATCAGGGTAGCGGGAGACTCAGCTCCTACAATGAGCAGTTCTTC.